A single sample is the source of the 3 T cell receptor beta chains below, sequenced in a study of cytomegalovirus exposure and HLA in healthy donors. The PCR ran on 60 Vbeta and 13 Jbeta primers. Repertoires were generated with immunoSEQ multiplex PCR, while TCRdb's copy carries only in-frame clones and drops some. The sample carries about 64,000 clones, under 80% recorded once. The sequencing sample was made of PBMCs. These receptors came from a male donor in good health and CMV-seropositive.

This rearrangement joins TRBV7-9 to TRBJ2-5, with D possibly TRBD1 on 5 matching bases. In germline, CDR1 is SEHNR, CDR2 FQNEAQ (reference sequence). V was pared by 1 base and J by 5 bases, with 11 bases between. The CDR3 contains 14 residues. The CDR3 DNA follows: TGTGCCAGCAGCTTAGATCAGGGATGGGAGACCCAGTACTTC. This translates into CASSLDQGWETQYF.

This clone was seen a few times. This chain joins TRBV6-1 and TRBJ2-1; D gene ambiguous. CDR3 length: 11 amino acids. Germline CDR1 is MNHNS and CDR2 is SASEGT. The V gene lost 8 bases and the J gene lost 6 bases, with 8 bases spanning the gap. The CDR3: CASEQVNEQFF. The CDR3 DNA reads TGTGCCAGCGAGCAGGTCAATGAGCAGTTCTTC.

This chain uses TRBV27 with TRBJ2-1; TRBD1 matches at 10 bases. Germline lookup yields CDR1 MNHEY and CDR2 SMNVEV (reference sequence). The J segment lost 6 bases and the V segment lost 4 bases, leaving 9 bases of the junction unmatched. The CDR3 length is 16 residues. The CDR3 nucleotides are TGTGCCAGCAGTTCTTTACCGGGACAGGGGCTCAATGAGCAGTTCTTC. Its protein is CASSSLPGQGLNEQFF.